In this sample, the clone carrying this T cell receptor beta chain turned up a few times. This entry comes from a study of T cell repertoires in aging, cancer and after chemotherapy. Whole-study context: Donors were grouped into six age bands spanning 30 or younger through 70 or older. Repeat sampling of healthy donors over several months to years showed clear clonal overlap.

The V gene end was trimmed by 8 bases and the J gene end by 7 bases; junction bases not matched to a gene: 10. Germline V gives CDR1 MGHDK, CDR2 SYGVNS. The length of the CDR3 is 14 residues. Amplification of TCR beta used genomic DNA extracted from peripheral blood. Multiplex touch-down PCR with TRB-A/B primers amplified rearranged V-D-J TRB sequences. MiXCR was run by TCRdb on the multiplex PCR reads, yielding one entry per CDR3 protein. The profile covers some 15,000 distinct CDR3 sequences, with roughly 20% appearing a single time and 5.7% taken by the ten largest. The material sequenced was blood. The TCR was taken from a human donor in good health. V usage is TRBV25-1 and J usage is TRBJ1-4; TRBD1 matches 7 bases. Here the CDR3 reads CASQGGTRVEKLFF. The CDR3 DNA follows: TGTGCCAGCCAGGGGGGGACAAGGGTTGAAAAACTGTTTTTT.